The 17 T cell receptor beta chains below come from one sample, sequenced in a study of blood T cell repertoires in COVID-19. Generated by immunoSEQ multiplex PCR, the TCRdb table keeps only in-frame clones and is missing some. Of roughly 40,000 clones in the sample, about 88% were seen once. Sample: peripheral blood. The receptors were sampled from a human donor in a cohort sampled during active COVID-19.

The gene calls are TRBV3-1 (or the pseudogene TRBV3-2) and TRBJ1-2, with D possibly TRBD1 on 6 matching bases. Trimming cost V 4 bases and J 5 bases, with 23 bases left between them. The germline V gene encodes CDR1 LGHDT and CDR2 YNNKEL (reference sequence). CDR3 length: 17 residues. As DNA, the CDR3 is TGTGCCAGCAGCCCTCCAGGGGACGGGGTAGGAACATATGGCTACACCTTC. The encoded protein is CASSPPGDGVGTYGYTF.

The chain combines TRBV9 with TRBJ2-3, with 7 bases matching TRBD2. Germline-derived CDR1 and CDR2 are SGDLS and YYNGEE. The CDR3 covers 15 residues. V shed 3 bases, J shed 1 base, and the junction held 5 bases outside the gene matches. This chain's CDR3 is CASSEGRGGTDTQYF. CDR3 DNA: TGTGCCAGCAGCGAAGGCCGGGGGGGCACAGATACGCAGTATTTT.

This CDR3 reads CASSLSSGGASEQFF. In nucleotides, the CDR3 is TGTGCCAGCAGTCTCTCTAGCGGGGGGGCGTCTGAGCAGTTCTTC. This chain joins TRBV2 and TRBJ2-1; TRBD2 agrees at 12 bases. Germline loops: CDR1 SNHLY, CDR2 FYNNEI. The CDR3 length is 15 residues. Trimming cost V 5 bases and J 9 bases; bases outside gene matches: 8. Full variable domain (remainder filled in from reference TRBV2 and TRBJ2-1): EPEVTQTPSHQVTQMGQEVILRCVPISNHLYFYWYRQILGQKVEFLVSFYNNEISEKSEIFDDQFSVERPDGSNFTLKIRSTKLEDSAMYFCASSLSSGGASEQFFGPGTRLTVL.

The genes are TRBV6-2 or TRBV6-3 and TRBJ1-2, with D uncertain. CDR1 and CDR2 (germline): MNHEY, SVGEGT. CDR3 length equals 16 residues. The V end lost 6 bases, the J end lost 4 bases, and 21 bases lay between the germline ends. CDR3 region: CASRYESRAGIYGYTF. CDR3 DNA sequence: TGTGCCAGCAGATACGAATCTAGAGCGGGGATCTATGGCTACACCTTC.

V and J are TRBV19 and TRBJ1-1; D not resolved. V gave up 9 bases and J gave up 12 bases, with 20 bases separating them. Germline-derived CDR1 and CDR2 are LNHDA and SQIVND (reference sequence). The CDR3 has 12 amino acids. CDR3 in amino acids: CARDSGPFLPFF. CDR3 nucleotide sequence: TGTGCCAGGGACTCGGGCCCCTTCCTTCCTTTCTTT. Based on the CDR3 plus reference TRBV19 and TRBJ1-1, the full variable domain is DGGITQSPKYLFRKEGQNVTLSCEQNLNHDAMYWYRQDPGQGLRLIYYSQIVNDFQKGDIAEGYSVSREKKESFPLTVTSAQKNPTAFYLCARDSGPFLPFFGQGTRLTVV.

J is TRBJ2-5 and V is TRBV19; 8 bases line up with TRBD1. CDR3 length equals 15 residues. The J segment lost 5 bases and the V segment lost 5 bases, leaving 10 bases of the junction unmatched. CDR1 LNHDA and CDR2 SQIVND come from the germline V gene (reference sequence). This CDR3 reads CASSPGGLEAETQYF. CDR3 in DNA: TGTGCCAGTAGTCCAGGGGGCTTGGAGGCGGAGACCCAGTACTTC. The variable domain in full, completed from reference TRBV19 and TRBJ2-5, reads DGGITQSPKYLFRKEGQNVTLSCEQNLNHDAMYWYRQDPGQGLRLIYYSQIVNDFQKGDIAEGYSVSREKKESFPLTVTSAQKNPTAFYLCASSPGGLEAETQYFGPGTRLLVL.

V is TRBV30 and J is TRBJ2-3, with 10 bases matching TRBD2. The V and J ends lost 7 bases and 1 base, in that order; junction bases with no gene match: 8. CDR3 length: 15 residues. Germline CDR1 and CDR2: GTSNPN and SVGIG (reference sequence). The CDR3 loop is CASSLSGGGTDTQYF. DNA for the CDR3: TGTGCCTCGTCCTTAAGCGGGGGGGGCACAGATACGCAGTATTTT.

The J gene is TRBJ2-7, the V gene TRBV7-9; D is uncertain. CDR1 is SEHNR, CDR2 FQNEAQ, per germline (reference sequence). The CDR3 length is 13 residues. The V end was cut by 5 bases, the J end by 3 bases, with 11 bases between. CDR3 loop: CASSPSLLYEQYF. The CDR3 DNA reads TGTGCCAGCAGCCCGAGTCTCCTCTACGAGCAGTACTTC.

The rearrangement uses TRBV5-6 and TRBJ1-1, with TRBD1 as a possible D gene (5 bases). The CDR3 runs 16 residues. V shed 1 base and J shed 7 bases, with 20 bases lying between them. Germline V CDR1 and CDR2: SGHDT, YYEEEE. This CDR3 reads CASSLFFSSGLYEAFF. CDR3 DNA sequence: TGTGCCAGCAGCTTGTTTTTCTCATCGGGACTTTATGAAGCTTTCTTT.

This sequence joins TRBV18 and TRBJ2-6, with 11 nucleotides matching TRBD1. Germline values: CDR1 KGHSH, CDR2 LQKENI. The trim removed 1 base at V and 1 base at J, leaving 6 bases unmatched. CDR3 length: 19 amino acids. CDR3 sequence (DNA): TGTGCCAGCTCACCACAGACCGGGACAGGGGGATCTGGGGCCAACGTCCTGACTTTC. The encoded protein is CASSPQTGTGGSGANVLTF.

The chain uses TRBV13 and TRBJ2-1, with 9 bases lining up with TRBD2. The length of the CDR3 is 15 residues. Unmatched junction bases numbered 5, after V lost 1 base and J lost 7 bases. Germline assignment: CDR1 PRHDT and CDR2 FYEKMQ (reference sequence). The CDR3 loop reads CASSLERGAGNEQFF. CDR3 nucleotides: TGTGCCAGCAGCTTAGAGCGGGGGGCGGGGAATGAGCAGTTCTTC.

The J gene is TRBJ1-4, the V gene TRBV18; 7 bases are shared with TRBD1. V shed 2 bases, J shed 12 bases, and the junction held 6 bases outside the gene matches. The CDR3 runs to 13 residues. CDR1 is KGHSH, CDR2 LQKENI, per germline. The CDR3 region has the DNA TGTGCCAGCTCACCAGTATCAGGACAGGAACTGTTTTTT. This gives the protein CASSPVSGQELFF.

The chain joins TRBV5-6 to TRBJ2-7; TRBD2 aligns across 14 bases. V gave up 2 bases and J gave up 5 bases; unmatched junction bases: 12. CDR1 and CDR2 from the germline V gene are SGHDT and YYEEEE. The CDR3 runs 18 residues. The CDR3: CASSFAGTSGGPLDEQYF. The CDR3, as DNA: TGTGCCAGCAGCTTCGCCGGGACTAGCGGGGGTCCGTTGGACGAGCAGTACTTC.

This clone occurred once. This chain uses TRBV25-1 with TRBJ2-1; TRBD2 matches at 14 bases. V shed 3 bases, J shed 4 bases, and the junction held 5 bases outside the gene matches. The germline CDR1 and CDR2 sequences are MGHDK and SYGVNS. This CDR3 region has 17 residues. CDR3 sequence (DNA): TGTGCCAGCAGTGATTTGACTAGCGGGGGGGGATACAATGAGCAGTTCTTC. As protein: CASSDLTSGGGYNEQFF. Full variable domain (rest looked up from reference TRBV25-1 and TRBJ2-1): EADIYQTPRYLVIGTGKKITLECSQTMGHDKMYWYQQDPGMELHLIHYSYGVNSTEKGDLSSESTVSRIRTEHFPLTLESARPSHTSQYLCASSDLTSGGGYNEQFFGPGTRLTVL.

The rearrangement joins TRBV9 to TRBJ2-7; D perhaps matches TRBD1 (5 bases). The CDR3 sequence is 14 residues long. Germline CDR1 reads SGDLS; CDR2 reads YYNGEE. Trimming stripped 4 bases from V and 2 bases from J, with 13 bases between. CDR3 nucleotides: TGTGCCAGCAGCCCCTTTCAGGGAACCTACGAGCAGTACTTC. The encoded protein is CASSPFQGTYEQYF.

The chain is built from TRBV10-2 and TRBJ1-1, with 8 bases matching TRBD1. Germline trimming cut 6 bases from V and 4 bases from J; bases unmatched to any gene: 4. The CDR3 contains 13 residues. Germline CDR1 WSHSY, CDR2 SAAADI. The CDR3 spells CASSGQGGTEAFF. Here the CDR3 DNA reads TGCGCCAGCAGCGGACAGGGCGGCACTGAAGCTTTCTTT.

The chain links TRBV2 to TRBJ2-5; 8 bases line up with TRBD2. The CDR3 length is 15 residues. The ends lost 3 bases at V and 4 bases at J; junction bases unmatched: 7. Germline V gene lookup returns CDR1 SNHLY and CDR2 FYNNEI. The CDR3 is CASSDTAGVPETQYF. The CDR3 bases are TGTGCCAGCAGTGACACAGCGGGGGTTCCAGAGACCCAGTACTTC. The variable domain in full, with the rest retrieved from reference TRBV2 and TRBJ2-5, is EPEVTQTPSHQVTQMGQEVILRCVPISNHLYFYWYRQILGQKVEFLVSFYNNEISEKSEIFDDQFSVERPDGSNFTLKIRSTKLEDSAMYFCASSDTAGVPETQYFGPGTRLLVL.